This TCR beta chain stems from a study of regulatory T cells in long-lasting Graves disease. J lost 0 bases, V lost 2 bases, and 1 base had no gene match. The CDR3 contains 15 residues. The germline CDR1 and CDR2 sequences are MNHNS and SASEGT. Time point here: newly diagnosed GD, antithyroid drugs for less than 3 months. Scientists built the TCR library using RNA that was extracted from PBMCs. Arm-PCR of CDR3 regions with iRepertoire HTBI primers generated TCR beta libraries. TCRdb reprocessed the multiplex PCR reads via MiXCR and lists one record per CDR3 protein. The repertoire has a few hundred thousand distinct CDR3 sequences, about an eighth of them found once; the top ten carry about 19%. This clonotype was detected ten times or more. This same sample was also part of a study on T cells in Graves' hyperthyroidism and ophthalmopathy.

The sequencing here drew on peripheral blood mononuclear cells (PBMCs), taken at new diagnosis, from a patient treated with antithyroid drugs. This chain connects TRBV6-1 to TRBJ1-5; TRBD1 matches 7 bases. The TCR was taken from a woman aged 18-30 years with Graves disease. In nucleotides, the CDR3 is TGTGCCAGCAGTGAATACAGGGGTAGCAATCAGCCCCAGCATTTT. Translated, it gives CASSEYRGSNQPQHF.